These 18 T cell receptor beta chains originate from one sample sequenced in a study of blood T cell repertoires in COVID-19. Sequencing used immunoSEQ multiplex PCR; TCRdb keeps in-frame clones, though not all of them. The table includes about 230,000 clones, over 75% detected once. Sequencing was carried out using PBMCs or T cells enriched from blood (not recorded which). The origin of the receptors is a woman aged 30 to 39 who had been exposed to COVID-19.

The table lists this clone with a count of one. V usage is TRBV20-1 and J usage is TRBJ1-5, with a weak D call TRBD1 (5 bases). The CDR3 totals 15 residues. Germline CDR1 DFQATT, CDR2 SNEGSKA (reference sequence). V dropped 3 bases and J dropped 2 bases, with 14 bases sitting between them. CDR3 in amino acids: CSASGMGTGNQPQHF. DNA for the CDR3: TGCAGTGCTAGTGGGATGGGGACTGGCAATCAGCCCCAGCATTTT.

This clone has a handful of counts. The chain employs TRBV10-3 and TRBJ2-7, with 8 bases fitting TRBD1. J gave up 0 bases and V 10 bases, and 8 bases lay outside the gene matches. The CDR3 runs 14 residues. Germline V gives CDR1 ENHRY, CDR2 SYGVKD. CDR3 in amino acids: CATWTGTISYEQYF. DNA for the CDR3: TGTGCCACCTGGACAGGGACGATCTCCTACGAGCAGTACTTC.

The J gene is TRBJ2-5, the V gene TRBV20-1, with unresolved D. V was shortened by 3 bases and J by 5 bases, with 7 bases between the two germline ends. The CDR3 consists of 11 residues. Germline assignment: CDR1 DFQATT and CDR2 SNEGSKA (reference sequence). CDR3 protein: CSASSRETQYF. As DNA, the CDR3 is TGCAGTGCTAGTTCCAGGGAGACCCAGTACTTC.

The chain links TRBV10-3 to TRBJ1-1, with D possibly matching TRBD1 (6 bases). The CDR3 covers 15 residues. Trimming removed 6 bases from V and 5 bases from J, with 19 bases in between. CDR1 and CDR2 (germline): ENHRY, SYGVKD. The DNA of the CDR3 is TGTGCCATCAGAGAAGAGACAGGCTCGAGTACTGAAGCTTTCTTT. Its translation: CAIREETGSSTEAFF.

V gene TRBV28 combines with J gene TRBJ2-5; 7 nucleotides align to TRBD2. Germline V gives CDR1 MDHEN, CDR2 SYDVKM. The trim removed 6 bases at V and 3 bases at J, leaving 7 bases unmatched. This CDR3 is 14 amino acids long. The CDR3 bases are TGTGCCAGCAGCTTCTTGGCGGGAGAAGAGACCCAGTACTTC. This gives the protein CASSFLAGEETQYF.

In this sample, this clone turned up once. The J gene is TRBJ2-7, the V gene TRBV25-1, with 9 bases aligning to TRBD2. Germline V gene data show CDR1 as MGHDK and CDR2 as SYGVNS. This CDR3 is built from 15 residues. After removal of 3 bases from V and 2 bases from J, the junction contained 5 bases not matched to a gene. The CDR3 loop is CASSEGLAGTYEQYF. Here the CDR3 DNA reads TGTGCCAGCAGTGAGGGGCTAGCGGGAACCTACGAGCAGTACTTC.

The chain employs TRBV30 and TRBJ2-6; 10 bases match TRBD2. J was trimmed by 0 bases and V by 5 bases; bases with no gene match: 7. CDR1 is GTSNPN and CDR2 is SVGIG in the germline V gene (reference sequence). The CDR3 is made up of 17 amino acids. The CDR3: CAWGSGLAVSGANVLTF. The CDR3 nucleotides are TGTGCCTGGGGCTCCGGACTAGCGGTCTCTGGGGCCAACGTCCTGACTTTC.

Only a few counts were recorded for this clone. This sample also contains other DNA sequences that code for the same CDR3. This chain connects TRBV24-1 to TRBJ2-1; possibly TRBD2 for D (5 bases). This CDR3 contains 17 residues. Trimming removed 1 base from V and 0 bases from J, with 12 bases in between. Per the germline V gene, CDR1 is KGHDR and CDR2 is SFDVKD. The CDR3, as DNA: TGTGCCACCAGTGATTTAGGCAGCGGTAGCTCCTACAATGAGCAGTTCTTC. Translated, it gives CATSDLGSGSSYNEQFF.

This chain joins TRBV7-9 and TRBJ1-2; D gene unclear. With 4 bases removed from V and 6 bases from J, the gap between germline ends came to 15 bases. Germline assignment: CDR1 SEHNR and CDR2 FQNEAQ (reference sequence). The CDR3 runs 14 residues. CDR3: CASSSRTISNGYTF. The CDR3 nucleotides read TGTGCCAGCAGCTCACGGACTATTTCTAATGGCTACACCTTC. Looking up the rest from reference TRBV7-9 and TRBJ1-2 gives the full variable domain: DTGVSQNPRHKITKRGQNVTFRCDPISEHNRLYWYRQTLGQGPEFLTYFQNEAQLEKSRLLSDRFSAERPKGSFSTLEIQRTEQGDSAMYLCASSSRTISNGYTFGSGTRLTVV.

The V and J genes are TRBV21-1 and TRBJ2-4; the table's D call of TRBD1 was not tested on the DNA. TRBV21-1 is recorded as a pseudogene. The CDR3 is 15 amino acids. This CDR3 is CASSKVAGIENIQYF. CDR3 nucleotides: TGTGCCAGCAGCAAAGTTGCAGGGATTGAAAACATTCAGTACTTC.

The chain is built from TRBV11-2 and TRBJ2-7; a weak D match, TRBD1 (6 bases). The V end lost 0 bases, the J end lost 6 bases, and 21 bases lay between the germline ends. The CDR3 spans 17 residues. Germline CDR1 and CDR2: SGHAT and FQNNGV. The CDR3: CASSLDVGPGALLEQYF. In nucleotides, the CDR3 is TGTGCCAGCAGCTTAGATGTAGGGCCAGGGGCTCTTCTCGAGCAGTACTTC.

Notes on this clone: The sample carries other DNA sequences with the same CDR3. The V call is TRBV5-1, the J call TRBJ1-5; TRBD1 aligns across 10 bases. V shed 3 bases and J 3 bases; nucleotides not matched to a gene: 3. This CDR3 has 15 residues. In germline, CDR1 is SGHRS, CDR2 YFSETQ. The DNA of the CDR3 is TGCGCCAGCAGCTCCGGACAGGGGGACAATCAGCCCCAGCATTTT. Amino acid sequence: CASSSGQGDNQPQHF.

This chain joins TRBV20-1 and TRBJ2-7; tentatively, D is TRBD1 (5 bases). Trimming took 3 bases from V and 3 from J, leaving 18 bases between them. Germline V CDR1 and CDR2: DFQATT, SNEGSKA (reference sequence). This CDR3 has 15 amino acids. DNA for the CDR3: TGCAGTGCTAGTACGCAGGGTATACCAGACTACGAGCAGTACTTC. Translating gives CSASTQGIPDYEQYF.

The CDR3 DNA reads as TGTGCCAGCAGTCTTCGGGGGGCGGCCGGGGAGCTGTTTTTT. The encoded protein is CASSLRGAAGELFF. This rearrangement joins TRBV6-5 to TRBJ2-2, with D perhaps TRBD2 (7 bases). The CDR3 sequence is 14 residues long. Germline assignment: CDR1 MNHEY and CDR2 SVGAGI. With 5 bases removed from V and 6 bases from J, the gap between germline ends came to 13 bases.

V gene TRBV6-5 combines with J gene TRBJ2-7; 12 nucleotides line up with TRBD2. The germline gives CDR1 MNHEY, CDR2 SVGAGI. There are 14 residues in the CDR3. With V trimmed by 5 bases and J by 4 bases, 3 bases remained unmatched. The CDR3 sequence is CASSKGLAGYEQYF. In nucleotides, the CDR3 is TGTGCCAGCAGTAAGGGACTAGCGGGTTACGAGCAGTACTTC.

This clone was counted a single time. The J gene is TRBJ1-4, the V gene TRBV4-2; D might be TRBD1 (6 bases). The germline V gene has CDR1 LGHNA and CDR2 YNFKEQ. V was cut by 1 base and J by 8 bases, with 14 bases left in between. The CDR3 contains 15 residues. The CDR3 DNA follows: TGTGCCAGCAGCCAAGTGGGGGGGCTCGAGGAAAAACTGTTTTTT. It encodes CASSQVGGLEEKLFF.

The V call is TRBV4-1, the J call TRBJ2-5, with TRBD1 matching 9 bases. This CDR3 region has 12 residues. V shed 8 bases, J shed 3 bases, and the junction held 1 base outside the gene matches. Germline loops: CDR1 MGHRA, CDR2 YSYEKL. CDR3 DNA: TGCGCCAGCGGGACAGGGAAAGAGACCCAGTACTTC. The encoded protein is CASGTGKETQYF.

CDR3 amino acids: CASSEQVNVDTQYF. CDR3 in DNA: TGTGCCAGCAGTGAACAGGTTAATGTAGATACGCAGTATTTT. V usage is TRBV6-1 and J usage is TRBJ2-3, with D unclear. V was shortened by 2 bases and J by 5 bases, with 11 bases between the two germline ends. The germline gives CDR1 MNHNS, CDR2 SASEGT. The CDR3 loop spans 14 amino acids.